The T cell receptor (beta chain) described here comes from a study of OX40 agonist ivuxolimab in advanced cancers. Study-level information: Ivuxolimab doses were 0.01, 0.1, 0.3, 1.5, 3 or 10 mg/kg every 2 weeks. Prior checkpoint blockade (anti-PD-1, anti-PD-L1 or anti-CTLA-4) was permitted; around 40% had it. General study results and limits: Expanded clones belonging to CD8+ T cells outnumbered, on average, those of CD4+.

Measured with immunoSEQ multiplex PCR; TCRdb has only the in-frame clones, and not every one. This table has about 89,000 clones, 86% appearing once. CDR1 and CDR2 from the germline V gene are MGHRA and YSYEKL. V was shortened by 0 bases and J by 0 bases, with 6 bases between the two germline ends. This CDR3 is built from 15 residues. Regarding this clone: Its specificity is not known.

Sequencing was performed on CD4+ or CD8+ T cells sorted from blood, taken in a trial of the OX40 agonist ivuxolimab. The gene calls are TRBV4-1 and TRBJ1-5; D uncertain. This clonotype was obtained from an adult with an advanced solid tumor such as melanoma, head and neck, liver or kidney cancer. DNA for the CDR3: TGCGCCAGCAGCCAAGAGCCCGGTAGCAATCAGCCCCAGCATTTT. Its protein is CASSQEPGSNQPQHF.